This entry features one T cell receptor beta chain sequence. No antigen is known for it. This specimen belongs to a study of OX40 agonist ivuxolimab in advanced cancers. Study details: Mean age about 60 years, range 23 to 79; 82.7% male.

The germline V and J ends were trimmed by 7 bases and 4 bases, with 16 bases remaining between them. The CDR3 sequence is 14 residues long. In germline, CDR1 is MDHEN, CDR2 SYDVKM. Study outcomes and limitations: CD4+ and CD8+ blood T cells expanded clonally by week 6 at 0.1 to 3.0 mg/kg. Nonresponders, in some cases, also had low normalized T-cell clonal expansion.

Profiling relied on immunoSEQ multiplex PCR, and the TCRdb table lists in-frame clones only, not all of them. The table records about 79,000 clones, 70% to 85% of them present only once. This TCR derives from an adult with an advanced solid tumor such as melanoma, head and neck, liver or kidney cancer. This chain connects TRBV28 to TRBJ1-2; possible D gene TRBD1, 5 bases. The specimen was CD4+ or CD8+ T cells sorted from blood, collected in a trial of the OX40 agonist ivuxolimab. CDR3 residues: CASTLGVSFYGYTF. CDR3 DNA: TGTGCCAGCACCCTAGGGGTGTCCTTCTATGGCTACACCTTC.